This TCR beta chain was sequenced for a study of T cells in localized non-small cell lung cancer. Study-level results: Across samples, adjacent lung featured a median around 60 of the top 100 tumor clones.

This clone appeared many times. What it binds is unknown. TCRdb's copy holds only in-frame clones and misses some; the assay was immunoSEQ multiplex PCR. This table has 60,000 to 75,000 clones, about four fifths appearing once. V was pared by 4 bases and J by 6 bases, with 5 bases of the junction left unmatched. Germline V gene lookup returns CDR1 SGHVS and CDR2 FQNEAQ. The CDR3 has 14 residues. The chain employs TRBV7-8 and TRBJ2-4; 8 bases fit TRBD2. Material: PBMCs, obtained before any cancer treatment. The TCR was taken from a man between 40 and 75 years old with stage II lung adenocarcinoma. CDR3 sequence: CASSSTSVGNIQYF. CDR3 coding DNA: TGTGCCAGCAGCTCGACTAGCGTGGGAAACATTCAGTACTTC.